The 13 T cell receptor beta chains listed next were all sequenced from one sample in a study of T cells in Graves' hyperthyroidism and ophthalmopathy. From RNA transcripts, TCR beta CDR3 regions were amplified. A first-round RT-PCR of the TCR CDR3 used the HTBI primer set. TCRdb processed the multiplex PCR reads anew with MiXCR; each CDR3 protein has one entry. The data hold approximately 420,000 distinct CDR3 sequences, with about 15% observed a single time. Input material: blood. These receptors were obtained from a woman in her twenties or thirties with Graves' hyperthyroidism.

The chain carries TRBV7-9 and TRBJ1-4; unclear D gene. Germline lookup yields CDR1 SEHNR and CDR2 FQNEAQ (reference sequence). The germline V and J ends were trimmed by 2 bases and 6 bases, with 10 bases remaining between them. The CDR3 has 14 amino acids. CDR3 in amino acids: CASSLRREDEKLFF. The CDR3 coding sequence is TGTGCCAGCAGCTTAAGGAGGGAAGATGAAAAACTGTTTTTT.

CDR3 in DNA: TGCAGCGTTGTTCCAGGGGGCTATGGCTACACCTTC. It encodes CSVVPGGYGYTF. The chain couples TRBV29-1 to TRBJ1-2; 7 positions agree with TRBD1. This CDR3 contains 12 residues. V lost 4 bases, J lost 4 bases, and 3 bases stayed unmatched. CDR1 SQVTM and CDR2 ANQGSEA come from the germline V gene.

There are many counts of this clonotype. The CDR3 protein is CASSLAGGTDTQYF. In DNA form, the CDR3 reads TGTGCCAGCAGCTTAGCGGGAGGAACAGATACGCAGTATTTT. This chain connects TRBV28 to TRBJ2-3; 10 bases map to TRBD2. The V and J ends lost 6 bases and 3 bases, in that order; junction bases with no gene match: 3. This CDR3 region has 14 residues. CDR1 MDHEN and CDR2 SYDVKM come from the germline V gene. The full variable domain, rest sourced from reference TRBV28 and TRBJ2-3, is DVKVTQSSRYLVKRTGEKVFLECVQDMDHENMFWYRQDPGLGLRLIYFSYDVKMKEKGDIPEGYSVSREKKERFSLILESASTNQTSMYLCASSLAGGTDTQYFGPGTRLTVL.

This sequence joins TRBV9 and TRBJ1-6; a possible D gene is TRBD1 (5 bases). The V and J ends lost 2 bases and 9 bases respectively, with 15 bases between them. This CDR3 is built from 15 residues. The germline CDR1 and CDR2 sequences are SGDLS and YYNGEE. The CDR3 DNA reads as TGTGCCAGCAGCGTGGACCAGTCTAGGGGTTCACCCCTCCACTTT. Translated, it gives CASSVDQSRGSPLHF.

This clonotype has ten or more counts. CDR3 residues: CASSPAGAYEQYF. The CDR3 DNA is TGTGCCAGCTCCCCTGCGGGAGCCTACGAGCAGTACTTC. The chain combines TRBV18 with TRBJ2-7; the match to TRBD2 covers 7 bases. V was clipped by 6 bases and J by 2 bases; unmatched bases: 4. The germline CDR1 and CDR2 sequences are KGHSH and LQKENI. CDR3 size: 13 residues.

This clonotype has a count of ten or more. This CDR3 is CASSLNHKEKLFF. The CDR3 nucleotides are TGTGCCAGCAGCTTAAACCACAAAGAAAAACTGTTTTTT. The chain uses TRBV11-2 and TRBJ1-4, with no clear D. The CDR3 consists of 13 residues. Germline V gene lookup returns CDR1 SGHAT and CDR2 FQNNGV. The V end lost 2 bases, the J end lost 8 bases, and 9 bases lay between the germline ends.

In its sample, this clonotype was seen a few times. The genes are TRBV20-1 and TRBJ2-1; the match to TRBD2 covers 10 bases. CDR3 length: 15 amino acids. Per the germline V gene, CDR1 is DFQATT and CDR2 is SNEGSKA (reference sequence). The ends lost 6 bases at V and 7 bases at J; junction bases unmatched: 12. The CDR3 reads CSALIAGGSGNEQFF. Written as DNA, the CDR3 is TGCAGTGCGCTAATAGCGGGGGGATCGGGGAATGAGCAGTTCTTC.

This clonotype came up a few times. The rearrangement uses TRBV30 and TRBJ2-2; D may match TRBD1 or TRBD2 (6 bases each). CDR3 length: 16 residues. CDR1 and CDR2 (germline): GTSNPN, SVGIG (reference sequence). With 0 bases removed from V and 7 bases from J, the gap between germline ends came to 18 bases. CDR3 residues: CAWSVRWGRGDGELFF. CDR3 DNA: TGTGCCTGGAGTGTACGGTGGGGTAGGGGGGACGGGGAGCTGTTTTTT.

This clonotype was found many times. The chain uses TRBV12-3 or TRBV12-4 and TRBJ2-1; 9 bases fit TRBD2. The J segment lost 2 bases and the V segment lost 6 bases, leaving 5 bases of the junction unmatched. This CDR3 has 15 amino acids. CDR3 nucleotides: TGTGCCAGCAGACTAGCGGGCCTGACCTACAATGAGCAGTTCTTC. Translation: CASRLAGLTYNEQFF.

This clonotype was detected many times. This sequence joins TRBV27 and TRBJ1-1, with D possibly TRBD1 on 5 matching bases. Trimming removed 1 base from V and 0 bases from J, with 6 bases in between. The CDR3 contains 14 residues. Per the germline V gene, CDR1 is MNHEY and CDR2 is SMNVEV (reference sequence). CDR3 region: CASSLWGVNTEAFF. DNA of the CDR3: TGTGCCAGCAGTTTATGGGGCGTGAACACTGAAGCTTTCTTT.

This clonotype has ten or more counts. The rearrangement joins TRBV20-1 to TRBJ2-5; TRBD1 might be the D (6 bases). Per germline, CDR1 DFQATT and CDR2 SNEGSKA (reference sequence). Trimming shortened V by 3 bases and J by 2 bases, and 16 bases separated the two germline ends. The CDR3 runs to 15 residues. DNA for the CDR3: TGCAGTGCTAGTCCCCCCCAGGGGAAACAAGAGACCCAGTACTTC. The encoded protein is CSASPPQGKQETQYF.

This clonotype was counted only a few times. The V gene is TRBV18, the J gene TRBJ2-7; the D is unclear. Per germline, CDR1 KGHSH and CDR2 LQKENI. With 3 bases removed from V and 2 bases from J, the gap between germline ends came to 14 bases. The CDR3 has 15 residues. The CDR3 sequence: CASSPQKSKTYEQYF. CDR3 DNA: TGTGCCAGCTCACCCCAAAAATCAAAAACCTACGAGCAGTACTTC. Variable domain in full (rest from reference TRBV18 and TRBJ2-7): NAGVMQNPRHLVRRRGQEARLRCSPMKGHSHVYWYRQLPEEGLKFMVYLQKENIIDESGMPKERFSAEFPKEGPSILRIQQVVRGDSAAYFCASSPQKSKTYEQYFGPGTRLTVT.

The chain joins TRBV2 to TRBJ1-1; 7 bases align to TRBD1. Germline trimming cut 8 bases from V and 2 bases from J; bases unmatched to any gene: 8. Germline V gives CDR1 SNHLY, CDR2 FYNNEI. The CDR3 loop spans 14 amino acids. In DNA form, the CDR3 reads TGTGCCAGCGATGTCAGGGGGGGAAACACTGAAGCTTTCTTT. Translation: CASDVRGGNTEAFF.